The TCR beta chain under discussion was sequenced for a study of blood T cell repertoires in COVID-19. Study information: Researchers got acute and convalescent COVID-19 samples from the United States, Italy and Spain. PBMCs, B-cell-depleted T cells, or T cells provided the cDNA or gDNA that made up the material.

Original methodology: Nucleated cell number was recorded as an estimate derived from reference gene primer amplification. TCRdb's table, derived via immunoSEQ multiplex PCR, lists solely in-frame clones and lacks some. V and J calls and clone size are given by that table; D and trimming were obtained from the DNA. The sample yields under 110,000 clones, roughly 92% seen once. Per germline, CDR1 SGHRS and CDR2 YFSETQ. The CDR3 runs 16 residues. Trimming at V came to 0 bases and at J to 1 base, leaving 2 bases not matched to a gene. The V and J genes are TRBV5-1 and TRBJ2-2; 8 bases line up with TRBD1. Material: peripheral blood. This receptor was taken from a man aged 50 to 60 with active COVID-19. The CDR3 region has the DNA TGCGCCAGCAGCTTGGGACAGGGGATGAACACCGGGGAGCTGTTTTTT. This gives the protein CASSLGQGMNTGELFF. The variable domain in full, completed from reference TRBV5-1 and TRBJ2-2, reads KAGVTQTPRYLIKTRGQQVTLSCSPISGHRSVSWYQQTPGQGLQFLFEYFSETQRNKGNFPGRFSGRQFSNSRSEMNVSTLELGDSALYLCASSLGQGMNTGELFFGEGSRLTVL.